This entry describes one T cell receptor beta chain. It lacks a known antigen. From each donor, a roughly 2.7 ml peripheral blood sample was collected into PAXgene tubes and stored at -80 degrees C. Total RNA was isolated from whole blood with the PAXgene blood miRNA kit on an automated QIAcube, without T cell sorting. Peripheral blood from monozygotic twin pairs who were concordant or discordant for inflammatory bowel disease underwent deep TCRalpha and TCRbeta repertoire profiling using unique molecular barcoding. Smoking habits were recorded for all twin pairs, and each individual was classified as a current, former or never smoker. Library preparation was by 5' RACE. For each TCR library, around 3,500 ng of total RNA was used. For each sample, cDNA synthesis was carried out in eight separate reactions using SMARTScribe reverse transcriptase. During cDNA synthesis, unique molecular identifiers containing a 6-nucleotide sample barcode were introduced by template switching. TCRalpha and TCRbeta cDNA was amplified by two nested PCRs of about 15 and 9 cycles, with bead purification after each PCR. Before amplification, cDNA was treated with uracil DNA-glycosylase and purified using the QIAquick PCR purification kit. The second PCR added Illumina TruSeq-compatible adapters along with sample-specific barcodes. Library quality and concentration were assessed using TapeStation and Qubit, and roughly 5.5 ng of each library was pooled. The pooled libraries were sequenced with 2 x 100 bp reads and custom sequencing primers on an Illumina HiSeq2500 single-index Rapid Run. In the authors' own workflow: MiGEC version 1.2.6 was used for UMI-based consensus assembly to correct PCR and sequencing errors. MiXCR version 2.1.1 was used for V(D)J alignment, clonotype assembly and CDR3 extraction. Gene usage, clonotype sharing and MAIT/NKT TCR abundance were normalised by analysing the top 1000, 10 000 and 20 000 clonotypes per sample. After downsampling to 27 000 UMIs, diversity was calculated as the inverse Simpson index using the vegan R package. Statistical testing used paired Mann-Whitney U tests on the discordant twin pairs and applied Benjamini-Hochberg correction for multiple testing. One entry per CDR3 protein sequence results from the TCRdb reprocessing of the reads, with DNA left out. TCRdb's processing, not the study's, gives the V and J calls here. Per the sample table, the count is some 330,000 distinct CDR3 sequences. The ten largest clones represent 5% to 6% of the sample.

This entry comes from a study of monozygotic twins with inflammatory bowel disease (dated by TCRdb to between 2018 and 2021). For the wider study: A total of some 30 monozygotic twin pairs were included in the full study, comprising nine German pairs (four IBD-concordant, five IBD-discordant) and 19 IBD-discordant Danish pairs. The search for disease-associated traits relied mainly on comparing, within discordant pairs, IBD patients with their genetically identical healthy co-twins. Each individual had, on average, about 151 000 unique TCRalpha sequences and 181 000 unique TCRbeta sequences available for analysis. The paper's findings and limits, for the study overall: Differing immunosuppressive treatments among patients may have added background noise and inter-individual variability to the repertoires. The analysis was unable to tell apart different T cell subtypes. Fewer clonotypes were shared with other individuals by IBD patients than by healthy twins, most markedly in patients showing signs of disease activity. Repertoire similarity did not differ between concordant and discordant twins, which could be due to limited statistical power. A decrease in TCRbeta repertoire diversity, as measured by inverse Simpson index, was observed in IBD patients compared with their healthy co-twins. No single strong signal or clonotype linked to IBD turned up in the results, so the idea that one exists was not supported.

Spanning cysteine to phenylalanine, the CDR3 consists of 12 amino acids. The record lacks a DNA sequence. For CDR1 and CDR2, the germline V gene lists SGDLS and YYNGEE. The sample comprised blood. In this chain, TRBV9 is recombined with TRBJ1-2. The clonotype comes from a human donor with ulcerative colitis or Crohn's disease, or a healthy co-twin of an affected twin (not recorded which). CDR3 reads: CASRKDNYGYTF.